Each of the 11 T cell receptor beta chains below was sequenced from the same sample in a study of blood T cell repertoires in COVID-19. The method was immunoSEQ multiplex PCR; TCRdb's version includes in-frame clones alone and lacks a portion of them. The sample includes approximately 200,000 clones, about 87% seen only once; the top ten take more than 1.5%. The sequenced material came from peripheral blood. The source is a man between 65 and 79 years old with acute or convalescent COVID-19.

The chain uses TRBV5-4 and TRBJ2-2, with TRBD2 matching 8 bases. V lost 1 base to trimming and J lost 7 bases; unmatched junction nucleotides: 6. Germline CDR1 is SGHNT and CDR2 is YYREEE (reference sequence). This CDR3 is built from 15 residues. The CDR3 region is CASSLSGSLGGELFF. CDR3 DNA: TGTGCCAGCAGCTTGAGCGGGAGTCTCGGCGGGGAGCTGTTTTTT.

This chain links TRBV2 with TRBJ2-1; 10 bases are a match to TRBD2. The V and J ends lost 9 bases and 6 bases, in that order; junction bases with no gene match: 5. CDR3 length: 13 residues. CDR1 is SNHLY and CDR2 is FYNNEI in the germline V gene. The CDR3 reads CARLIAGGNEQFF. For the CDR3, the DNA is TGTGCCAGGTTAATAGCGGGGGGCAATGAGCAGTTCTTC.

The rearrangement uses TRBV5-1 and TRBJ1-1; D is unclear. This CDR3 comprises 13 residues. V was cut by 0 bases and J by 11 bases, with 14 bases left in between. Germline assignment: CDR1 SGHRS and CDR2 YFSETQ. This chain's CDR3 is CASSLAEASRAFF. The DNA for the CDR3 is TGCGCCAGCAGCTTGGCGGAGGCCTCTCGGGCTTTCTTT.

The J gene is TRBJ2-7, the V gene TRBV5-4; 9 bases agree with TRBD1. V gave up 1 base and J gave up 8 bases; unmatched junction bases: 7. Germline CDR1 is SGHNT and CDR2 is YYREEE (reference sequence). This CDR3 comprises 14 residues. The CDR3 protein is CASSLMDRGNQQYF. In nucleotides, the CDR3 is TGTGCCAGCAGCTTGATGGACAGGGGAAACCAGCAGTACTTC.

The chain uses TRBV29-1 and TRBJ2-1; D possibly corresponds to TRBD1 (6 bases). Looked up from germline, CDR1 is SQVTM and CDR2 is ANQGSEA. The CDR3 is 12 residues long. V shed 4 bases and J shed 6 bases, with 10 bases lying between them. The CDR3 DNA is TGCAGCGTTGTAGGGGGTTCCAATGAGCAGTTCTTC. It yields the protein CSVVGGSNEQFF.

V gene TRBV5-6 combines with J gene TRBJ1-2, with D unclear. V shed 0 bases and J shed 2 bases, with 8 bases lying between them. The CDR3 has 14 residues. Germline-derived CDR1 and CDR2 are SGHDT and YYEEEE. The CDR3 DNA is TGTGCCAGCAGCTTGGAGAAGACAAACTATGGCTACACCTTC. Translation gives CASSLEKTNYGYTF.

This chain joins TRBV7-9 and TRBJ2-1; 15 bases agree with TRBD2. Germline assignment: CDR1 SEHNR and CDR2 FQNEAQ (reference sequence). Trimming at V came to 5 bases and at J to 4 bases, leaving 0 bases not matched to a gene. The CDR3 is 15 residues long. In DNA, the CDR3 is TGTGCCAGCAGCGGGACTAGCGGGAGGTACAATGAGCAGTTCTTC. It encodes CASSGTSGRYNEQFF.

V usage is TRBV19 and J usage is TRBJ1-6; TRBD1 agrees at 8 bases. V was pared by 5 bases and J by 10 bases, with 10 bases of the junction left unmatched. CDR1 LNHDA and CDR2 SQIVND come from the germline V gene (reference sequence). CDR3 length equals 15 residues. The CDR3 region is CASSRPTGEMSPLHF. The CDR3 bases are TGTGCCAGTAGTCGACCGACAGGGGAGATGTCACCCCTCCACTTT.

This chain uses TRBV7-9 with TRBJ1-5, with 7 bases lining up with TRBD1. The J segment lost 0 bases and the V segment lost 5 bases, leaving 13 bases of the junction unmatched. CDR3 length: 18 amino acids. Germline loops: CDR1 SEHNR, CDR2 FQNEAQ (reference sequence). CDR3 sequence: CASSQGGRQDYSNQPQHF. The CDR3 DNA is TGTGCCAGCAGCCAGGGGGGACGCCAAGACTATAGCAATCAGCCCCAGCATTTT.

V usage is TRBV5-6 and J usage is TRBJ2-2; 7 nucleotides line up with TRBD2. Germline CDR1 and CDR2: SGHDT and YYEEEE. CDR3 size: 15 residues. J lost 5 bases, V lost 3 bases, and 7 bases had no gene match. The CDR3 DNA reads TGTGCCAGCAGCTGGGGCGGGAGACGGACCGGGGAGCTGTTTTTT. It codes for CASSWGGRRTGELFF.

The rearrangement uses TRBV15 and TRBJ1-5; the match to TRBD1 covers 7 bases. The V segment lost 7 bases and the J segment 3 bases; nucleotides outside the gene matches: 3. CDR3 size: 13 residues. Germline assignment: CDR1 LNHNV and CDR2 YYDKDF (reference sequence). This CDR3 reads CATNDRDNQPQHF. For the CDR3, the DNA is TGTGCCACCAATGACAGGGACAATCAGCCCCAGCATTTT.